Included here is one T cell receptor (beta chain) sequence, with context. This record belongs to a study of blood T cell repertoires in COVID-19. Study-level background: T cells, B-cell-depleted T cells, or PBMCs provided the cDNA or gDNA that served as material.

Germline values: CDR1 SGHTS, CDR2 YDEGEE. There are 15 residues in the CDR3. V was shortened by 2 bases and J by 6 bases, with 17 bases between the two germline ends. Clones were sequenced by immunoSEQ multiplex PCR, and TCRdb holds only the in-frame ones, with some missing. The sample yields 190,000 or so clones, about 83% seen once. This clonotype originated in a woman in her 30s who had recovered from COVID-19. The V and J genes are TRBV5-8 and TRBJ1-1; TRBD1 might be the D (5 bases). The sequenced material came from PBMCs or T cells enriched from blood (not recorded which). The CDR3 protein is CASSFLGREDSEAFF. CDR3 DNA: TGTGCCAGCAGCTTCCTGGGCAGGGAGGACTCTGAAGCTTTCTTT.